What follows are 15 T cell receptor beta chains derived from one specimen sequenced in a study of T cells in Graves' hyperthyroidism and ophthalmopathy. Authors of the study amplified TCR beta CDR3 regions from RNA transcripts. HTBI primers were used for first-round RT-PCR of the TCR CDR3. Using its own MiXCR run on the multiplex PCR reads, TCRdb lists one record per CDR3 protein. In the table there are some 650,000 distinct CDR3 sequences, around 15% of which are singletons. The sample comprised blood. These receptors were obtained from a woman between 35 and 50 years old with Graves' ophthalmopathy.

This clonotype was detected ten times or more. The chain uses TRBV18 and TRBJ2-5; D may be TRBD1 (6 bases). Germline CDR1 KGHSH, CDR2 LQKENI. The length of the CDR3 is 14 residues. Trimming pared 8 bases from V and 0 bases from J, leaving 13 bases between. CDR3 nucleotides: TGTGCCAGCAGCCCTCGGGACAACCAAGAGACCCAGTACTTC. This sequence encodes CASSPRDNQETQYF.

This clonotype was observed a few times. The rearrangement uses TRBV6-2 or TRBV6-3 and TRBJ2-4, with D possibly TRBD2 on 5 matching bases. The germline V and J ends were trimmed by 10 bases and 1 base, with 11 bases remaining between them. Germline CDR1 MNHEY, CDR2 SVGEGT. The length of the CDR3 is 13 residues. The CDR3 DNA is TGTGCCACACGGGGTCCGGCCAAAAACATTCAGTACTTC. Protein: CATRGPAKNIQYF.

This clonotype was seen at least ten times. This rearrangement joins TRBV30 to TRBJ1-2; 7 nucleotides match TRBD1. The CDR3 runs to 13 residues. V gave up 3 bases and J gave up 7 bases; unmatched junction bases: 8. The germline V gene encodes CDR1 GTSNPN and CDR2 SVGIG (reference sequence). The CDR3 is CAWRTTGAGGYTF. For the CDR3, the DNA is TGTGCCTGGAGGACTACAGGGGCAGGTGGCTACACCTTC.

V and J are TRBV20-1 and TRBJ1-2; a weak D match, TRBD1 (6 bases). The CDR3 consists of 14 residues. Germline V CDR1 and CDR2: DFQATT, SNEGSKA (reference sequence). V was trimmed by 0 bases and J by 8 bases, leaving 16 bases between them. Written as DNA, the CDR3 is TGCAGTGCTAGAGATGTCACAGGGACACGAGGCTACACCTTC. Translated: CSARDVTGTRGYTF.

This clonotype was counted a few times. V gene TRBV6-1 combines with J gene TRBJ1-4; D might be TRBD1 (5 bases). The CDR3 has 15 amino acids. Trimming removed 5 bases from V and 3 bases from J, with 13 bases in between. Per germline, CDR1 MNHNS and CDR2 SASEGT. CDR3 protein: CASSYQGVSNEKLFF. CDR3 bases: TGTGCCAGCAGTTATCAGGGTGTGTCTAATGAAAAACTGTTTTTT.

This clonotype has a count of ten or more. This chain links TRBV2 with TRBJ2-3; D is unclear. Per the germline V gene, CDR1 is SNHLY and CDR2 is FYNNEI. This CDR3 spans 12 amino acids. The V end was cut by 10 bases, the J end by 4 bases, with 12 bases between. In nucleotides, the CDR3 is TGTGCCACCGGCTATTTGGCAGATACGCAGTATTTT. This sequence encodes CATGYLADTQYF.

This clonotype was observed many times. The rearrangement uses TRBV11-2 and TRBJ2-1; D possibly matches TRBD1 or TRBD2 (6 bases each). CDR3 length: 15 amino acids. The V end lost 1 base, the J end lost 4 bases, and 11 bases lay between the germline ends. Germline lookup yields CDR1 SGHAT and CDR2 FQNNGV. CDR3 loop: CASSLGQGRYNEQFF. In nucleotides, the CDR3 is TGTGCCAGCAGCTTAGGTCAGGGGAGGTACAATGAGCAGTTCTTC. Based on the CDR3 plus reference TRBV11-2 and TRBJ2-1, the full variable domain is EAGVAQSPRYKIIEKRQSVAFWCNPISGHATLYWYQQILGQGPKLLIQFQNNGVVDDSQLPKDRFSAERLKGVDSTLKIQPAKLEDSAVYLCASSLGQGRYNEQFFGPGTRLTVL.

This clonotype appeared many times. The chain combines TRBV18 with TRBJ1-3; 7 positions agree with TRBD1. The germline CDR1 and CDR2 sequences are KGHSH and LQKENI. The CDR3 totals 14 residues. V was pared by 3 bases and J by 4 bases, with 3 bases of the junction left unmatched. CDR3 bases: TGTGCCAGCTCACCTGGGGACAGAGGAAACACCATATATTTT. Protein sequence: CASSPGDRGNTIYF.

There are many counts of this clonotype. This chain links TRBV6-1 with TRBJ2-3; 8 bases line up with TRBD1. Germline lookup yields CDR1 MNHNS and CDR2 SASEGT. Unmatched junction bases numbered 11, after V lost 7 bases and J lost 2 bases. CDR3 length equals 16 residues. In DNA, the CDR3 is TGTGCCAGCAACCCAAGCCCGACAGGGGCCACAGATACGCAGTATTTT. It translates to CASNPSPTGATDTQYF.

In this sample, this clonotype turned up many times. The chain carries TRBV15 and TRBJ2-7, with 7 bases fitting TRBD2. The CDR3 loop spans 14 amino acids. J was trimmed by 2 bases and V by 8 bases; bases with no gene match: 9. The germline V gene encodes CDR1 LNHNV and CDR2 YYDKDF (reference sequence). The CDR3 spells CATRQASGTYEQYF. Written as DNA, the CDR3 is TGTGCCACCCGGCAGGCTAGCGGTACCTACGAGCAGTACTTC. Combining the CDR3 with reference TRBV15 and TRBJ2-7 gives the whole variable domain DAMVIQNPRYQVTQFGKPVTLSCSQTLNHNVMYWYQQKSSQAPKLLFHYYDKDFNNEADTPDNFQSRRPNTSFCFLDIRSPGLGDTAMYLCATRQASGTYEQYFGPGTRLTVT.

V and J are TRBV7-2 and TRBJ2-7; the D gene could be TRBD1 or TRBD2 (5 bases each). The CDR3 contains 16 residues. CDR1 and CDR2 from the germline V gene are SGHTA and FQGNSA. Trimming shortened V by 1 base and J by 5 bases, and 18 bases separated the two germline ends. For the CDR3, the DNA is TGTGCCAGCAGCTTAGGGGGATCGGGGCGGCGGAACGAGCAGTACTTC. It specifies CASSLGGSGRRNEQYF.

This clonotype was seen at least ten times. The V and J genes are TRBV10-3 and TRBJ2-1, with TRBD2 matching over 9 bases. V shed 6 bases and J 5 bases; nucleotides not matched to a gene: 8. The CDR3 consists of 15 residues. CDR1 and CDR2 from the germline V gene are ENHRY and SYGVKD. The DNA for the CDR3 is TGTGCCATCAGAGGTAGCGGGAGTCCTAACAATGAGCAGTTCTTC. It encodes CAIRGSGSPNNEQFF.

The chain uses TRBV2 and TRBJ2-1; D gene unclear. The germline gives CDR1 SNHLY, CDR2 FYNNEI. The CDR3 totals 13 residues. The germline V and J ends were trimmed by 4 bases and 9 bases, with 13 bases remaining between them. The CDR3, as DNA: TGTGCCAGCAGTGGCCTCCTTCCCCCTGAGCAGTTCTTC. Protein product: CASSGLLPPEQFF.

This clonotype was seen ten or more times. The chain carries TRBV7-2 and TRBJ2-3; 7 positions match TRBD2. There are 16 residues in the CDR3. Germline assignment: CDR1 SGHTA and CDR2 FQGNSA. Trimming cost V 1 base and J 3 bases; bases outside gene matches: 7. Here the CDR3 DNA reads TGTGCCAGCAGCTTAGGAAGCGGGGCCCGGACAGATACGCAGTATTTT. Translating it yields CASSLGSGARTDTQYF.

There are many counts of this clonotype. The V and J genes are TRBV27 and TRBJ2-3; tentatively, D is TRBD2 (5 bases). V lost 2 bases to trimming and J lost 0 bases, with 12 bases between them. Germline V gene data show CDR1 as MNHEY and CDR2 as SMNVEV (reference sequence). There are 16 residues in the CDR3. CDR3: CASSLIVGGSTDTQYF. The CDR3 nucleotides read TGTGCCAGCAGTTTAATTGTGGGCGGGAGCACAGATACGCAGTATTTT.